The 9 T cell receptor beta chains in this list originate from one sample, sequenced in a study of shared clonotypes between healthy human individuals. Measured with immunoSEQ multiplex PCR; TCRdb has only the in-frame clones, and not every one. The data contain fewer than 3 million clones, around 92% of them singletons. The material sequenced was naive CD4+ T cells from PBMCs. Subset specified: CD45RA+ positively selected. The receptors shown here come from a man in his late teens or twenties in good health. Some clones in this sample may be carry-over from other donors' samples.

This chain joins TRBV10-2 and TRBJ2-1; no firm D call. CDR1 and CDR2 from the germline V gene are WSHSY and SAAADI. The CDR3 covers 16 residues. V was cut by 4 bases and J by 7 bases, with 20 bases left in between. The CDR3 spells CASSGPNQQLGNEQFF. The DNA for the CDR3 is TGCGCCAGCAGTGGGCCCAACCAACAGCTAGGAAATGAGCAGTTCTTC.

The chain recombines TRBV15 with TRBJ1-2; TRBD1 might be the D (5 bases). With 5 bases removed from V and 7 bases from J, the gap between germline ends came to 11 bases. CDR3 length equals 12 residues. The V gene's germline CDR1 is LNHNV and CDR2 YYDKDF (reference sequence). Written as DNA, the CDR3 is TGTGCCACCAGCGAGCGGACATTTGGCTACACCTTC. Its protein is CATSERTFGYTF.

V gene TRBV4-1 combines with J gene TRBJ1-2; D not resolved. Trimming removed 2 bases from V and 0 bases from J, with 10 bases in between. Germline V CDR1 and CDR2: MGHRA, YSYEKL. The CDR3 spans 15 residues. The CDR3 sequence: CASSQPGRANYGYTF. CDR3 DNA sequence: TGCGCCAGCAGCCAACCAGGTCGAGCTAACTATGGCTACACCTTC.

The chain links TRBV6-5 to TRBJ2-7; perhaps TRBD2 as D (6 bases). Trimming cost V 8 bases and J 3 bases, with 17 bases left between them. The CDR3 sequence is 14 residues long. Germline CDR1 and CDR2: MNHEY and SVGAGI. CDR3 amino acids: CASADLAAYYEQYF. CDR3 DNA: TGTGCCAGCGCTGACTTAGCGGCTTACTACGAGCAGTACTTC.

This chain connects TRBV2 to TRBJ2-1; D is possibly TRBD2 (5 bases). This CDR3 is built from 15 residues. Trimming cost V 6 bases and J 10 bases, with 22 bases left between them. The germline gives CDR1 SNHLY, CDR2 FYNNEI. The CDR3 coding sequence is TGTGCCAGCAGCAGAGTGACTATGGCATCGGACGAGCAGTTCTTC. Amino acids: CASSRVTMASDEQFF.

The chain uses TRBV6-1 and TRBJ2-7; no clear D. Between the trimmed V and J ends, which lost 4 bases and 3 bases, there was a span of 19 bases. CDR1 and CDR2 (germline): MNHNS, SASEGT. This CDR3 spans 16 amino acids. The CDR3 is CASSGLTGLSRYEQYF. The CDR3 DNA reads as TGTGCCAGCAGTGGGCTGACGGGCCTCTCCCGCTACGAGCAGTACTTC.

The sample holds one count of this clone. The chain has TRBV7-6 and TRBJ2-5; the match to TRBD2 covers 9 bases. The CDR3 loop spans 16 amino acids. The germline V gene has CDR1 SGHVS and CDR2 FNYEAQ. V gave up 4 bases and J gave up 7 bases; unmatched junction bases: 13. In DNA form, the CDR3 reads TGTGCCAGCAGCTCAAGGACTAGCGCCTCCGTGCGGACCCAGTACTTC. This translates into CASSSRTSASVRTQYF.

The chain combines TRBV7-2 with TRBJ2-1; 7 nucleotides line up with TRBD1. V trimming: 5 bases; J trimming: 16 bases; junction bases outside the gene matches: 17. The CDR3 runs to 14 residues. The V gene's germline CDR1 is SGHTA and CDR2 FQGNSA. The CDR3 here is CASSPGQQPREVFF. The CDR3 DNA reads TGTGCCAGCAGCCCGGGACAGCAGCCGCGTGAGGTATTCTTC. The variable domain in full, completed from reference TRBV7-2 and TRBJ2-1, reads GAGVSQSPSNKVTEKGKDVELRCDPISGHTALYWYRQSLGQGLEFLIYFQGNSAPDKSGLPSDRFSAERTGGSVSTLTIQRTQQEDSAVYLCASSPGQQPREVFFGPGTRLTVL.

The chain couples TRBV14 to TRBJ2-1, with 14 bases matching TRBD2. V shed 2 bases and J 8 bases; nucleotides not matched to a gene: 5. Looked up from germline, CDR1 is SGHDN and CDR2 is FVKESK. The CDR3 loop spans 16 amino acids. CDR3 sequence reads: CASSQRSTSGGDEQFF. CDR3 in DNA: TGTGCCAGCAGCCAACGATCGACTAGCGGGGGGGATGAGCAGTTCTTC.